This TCR beta chain is from a study of T cell repertoires in cytomegalovirus infection. Study details: CMV infection and matching HLA type were both indicated by public TCR beta signatures. Study results and limitations: CMV-specific TCR beta clonotypes restricted by HLA-C dominated the ex vivo response. Summed frequency of shared TCR beta families picked out CMV carriers who also had the relevant HLA.

V shed 4 bases, J shed 5 bases, and the junction held 11 bases outside the gene matches. The CDR3 has 16 residues. From germline, CDR1 is SEHNR and CDR2 FQNEAQ (reference sequence). Via MiXCR, TCRdb re-called the reads, giving one row per CDR3 protein. The table lists approximately 7,700 distinct CDR3 sequences, approximately 52% of them singletons. There are many counts of this clonotype. Its antigen is still unknown. V is TRBV7-9 and J is TRBJ2-1, with 7 nucleotides matching TRBD2. The origin of this receptor is a human donor in good health (CMV status not recorded). Some clones in this sample may be carry-over from other donors' samples. Sequencing was done on a sample of PBMCs, sequenced either directly or after in vitro stimulation (not recorded which). The CDR3: CASSSRLASMDNEQFF. The DNA for the CDR3 is TGTGCCAGCAGCTCCAGACTAGCTTCCATGGACAATGAGCAGTTCTTC.